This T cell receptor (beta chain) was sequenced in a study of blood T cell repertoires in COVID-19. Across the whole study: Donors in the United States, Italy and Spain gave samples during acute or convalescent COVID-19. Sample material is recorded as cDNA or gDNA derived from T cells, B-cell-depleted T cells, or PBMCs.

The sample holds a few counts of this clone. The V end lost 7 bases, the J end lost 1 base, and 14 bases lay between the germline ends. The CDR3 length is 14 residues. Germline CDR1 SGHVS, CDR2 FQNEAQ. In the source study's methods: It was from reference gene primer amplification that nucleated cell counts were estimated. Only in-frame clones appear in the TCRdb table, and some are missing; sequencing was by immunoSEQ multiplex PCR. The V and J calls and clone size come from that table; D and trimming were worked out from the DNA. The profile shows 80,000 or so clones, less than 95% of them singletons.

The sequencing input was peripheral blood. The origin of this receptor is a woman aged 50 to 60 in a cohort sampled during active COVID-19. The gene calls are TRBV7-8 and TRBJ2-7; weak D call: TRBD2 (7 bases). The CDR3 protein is CASTHREGSYEQYF. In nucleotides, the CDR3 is TGTGCCAGCACCCACAGGGAGGGATCCTACGAGCAGTACTTC.